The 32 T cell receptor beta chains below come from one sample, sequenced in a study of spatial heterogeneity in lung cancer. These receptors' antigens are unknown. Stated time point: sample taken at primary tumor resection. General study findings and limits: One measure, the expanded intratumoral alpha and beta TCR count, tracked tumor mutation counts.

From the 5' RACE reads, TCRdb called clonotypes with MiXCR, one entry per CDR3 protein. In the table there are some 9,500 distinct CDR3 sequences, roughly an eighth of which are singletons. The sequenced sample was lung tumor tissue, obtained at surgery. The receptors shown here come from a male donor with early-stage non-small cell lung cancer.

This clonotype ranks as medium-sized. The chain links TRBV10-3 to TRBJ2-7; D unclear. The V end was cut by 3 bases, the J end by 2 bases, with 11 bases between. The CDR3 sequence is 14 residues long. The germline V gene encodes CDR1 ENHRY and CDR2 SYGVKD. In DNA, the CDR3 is TGTGCCATCAGTGATTCGAAGGGTACCTACGAGCAGTACTTC. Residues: CAISDSKGTYEQYF.

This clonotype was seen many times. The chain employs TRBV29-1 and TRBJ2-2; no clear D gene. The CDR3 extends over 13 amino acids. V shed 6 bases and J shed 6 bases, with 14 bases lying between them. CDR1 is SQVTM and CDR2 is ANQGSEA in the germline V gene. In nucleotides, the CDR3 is TGCAGCGTACCGGAACCCCCAGCCGGGGAGCTGTTTTTT. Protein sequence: CSVPEPPAGELFF.

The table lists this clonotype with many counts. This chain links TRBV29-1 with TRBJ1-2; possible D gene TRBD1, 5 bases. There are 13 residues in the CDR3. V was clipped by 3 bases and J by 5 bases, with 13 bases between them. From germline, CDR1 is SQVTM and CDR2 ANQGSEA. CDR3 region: CSVENPGRYGYTF. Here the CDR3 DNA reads TGCAGCGTTGAGAACCCGGGACGATATGGCTACACCTTC.

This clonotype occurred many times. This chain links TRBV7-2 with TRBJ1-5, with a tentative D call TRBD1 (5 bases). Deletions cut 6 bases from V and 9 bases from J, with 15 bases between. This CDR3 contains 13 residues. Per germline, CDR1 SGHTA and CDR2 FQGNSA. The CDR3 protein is CASSPMGDPPQHF. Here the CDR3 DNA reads TGTGCCAGCAGTCCAATGGGGGACCCGCCCCAGCATTTT.

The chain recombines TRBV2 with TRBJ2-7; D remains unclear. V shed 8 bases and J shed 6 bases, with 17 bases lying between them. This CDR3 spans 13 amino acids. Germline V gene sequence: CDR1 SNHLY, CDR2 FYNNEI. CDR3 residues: CASGWASVGEQYF. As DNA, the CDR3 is TGTGCCAGCGGATGGGCCTCGGTGGGCGAGCAGTACTTC.

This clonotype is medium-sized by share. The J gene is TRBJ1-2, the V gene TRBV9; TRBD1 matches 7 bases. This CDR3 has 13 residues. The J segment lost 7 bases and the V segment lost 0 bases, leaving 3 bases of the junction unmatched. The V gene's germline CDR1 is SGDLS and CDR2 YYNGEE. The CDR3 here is CASSVVGGFGYTF. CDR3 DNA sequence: TGTGCCAGCAGCGTAGTAGGGGGCTTTGGCTACACCTTC.

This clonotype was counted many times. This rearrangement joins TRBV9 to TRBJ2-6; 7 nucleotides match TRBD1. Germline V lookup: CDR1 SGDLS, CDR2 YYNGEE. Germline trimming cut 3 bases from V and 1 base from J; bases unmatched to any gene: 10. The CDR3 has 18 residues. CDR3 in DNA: TGTGCCAGCAGCGGGGGGACAGCAGCTCCGTCTGGGGCCAACGTCCTGACTTTC. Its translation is CASSGGTAAPSGANVLTF. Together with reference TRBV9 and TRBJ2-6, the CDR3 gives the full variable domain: DSGVTQTPKHLITATGQRVTLRCSPRSGDLSVYWYQQSLDQGLQFLIQYYNGEERAKGNILERFSAQQFPDLHSELNLSSLELGDSALYFCASSGGTAAPSGANVLTFGAGSRLTVL.

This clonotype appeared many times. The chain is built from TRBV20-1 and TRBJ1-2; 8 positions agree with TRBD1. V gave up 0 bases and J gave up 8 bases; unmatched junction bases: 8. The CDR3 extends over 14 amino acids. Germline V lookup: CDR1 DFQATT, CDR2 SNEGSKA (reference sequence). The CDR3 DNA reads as TGCAGTGCTAGAGATTTTCAGGGGGCGCGGGGCTACACCTTC. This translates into CSARDFQGARGYTF.

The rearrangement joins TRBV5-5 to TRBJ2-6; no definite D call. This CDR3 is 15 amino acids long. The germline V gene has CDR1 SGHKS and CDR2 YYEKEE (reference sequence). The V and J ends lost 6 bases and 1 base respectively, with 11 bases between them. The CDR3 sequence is CASNPRISGANVLTF. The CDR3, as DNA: TGTGCCAGCAACCCGCGGATTTCTGGGGCCAACGTCCTGACTTTC.

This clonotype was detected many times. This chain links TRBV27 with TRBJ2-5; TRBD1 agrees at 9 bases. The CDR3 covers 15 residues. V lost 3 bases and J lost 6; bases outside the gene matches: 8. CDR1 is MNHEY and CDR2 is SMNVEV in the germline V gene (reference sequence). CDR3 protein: CASSFGGQGVKTQYF. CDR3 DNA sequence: TGTGCCAGCAGTTTTGGGGGACAGGGCGTGAAGACCCAGTACTTC.

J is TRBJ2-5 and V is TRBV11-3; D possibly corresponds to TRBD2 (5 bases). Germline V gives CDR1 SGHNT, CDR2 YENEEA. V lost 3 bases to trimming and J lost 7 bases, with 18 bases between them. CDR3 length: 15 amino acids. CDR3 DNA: TGTGCCAGCAGCTTTCTCGTCGGGGATCCTGGGACCCAGTACTTC. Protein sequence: CASSFLVGDPGTQYF.

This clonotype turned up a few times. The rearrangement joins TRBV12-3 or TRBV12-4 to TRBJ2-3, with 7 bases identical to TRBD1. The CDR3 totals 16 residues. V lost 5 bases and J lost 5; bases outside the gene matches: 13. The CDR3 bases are TGTGCCAGCAGTCTCAATGGACAGGTAGAGGGAGATACGCAGTATTTT. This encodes CASSLNGQVEGDTQYF.

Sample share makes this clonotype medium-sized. DNA of the CDR3: TGTGCCAGCAGCCCGGGACTAGCGGAGGGAAGCAGTGACACAGATACGCAGTATTTT. Translated, it gives CASSPGLAEGSSDTDTQYF. The chain uses TRBV7-9 and TRBJ2-3; 11 nucleotides align to TRBD2. In germline, CDR1 is SEHNR, CDR2 FQNEAQ (reference sequence). Trimming cost V 5 bases and J 2 bases; bases outside gene matches: 15. CDR3 length equals 19 residues.

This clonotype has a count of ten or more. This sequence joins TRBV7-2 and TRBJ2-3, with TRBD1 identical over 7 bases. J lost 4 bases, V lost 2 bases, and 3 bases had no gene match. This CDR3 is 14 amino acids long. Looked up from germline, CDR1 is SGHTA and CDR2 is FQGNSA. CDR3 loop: CASSLRGRPDTQYF. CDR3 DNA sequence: TGTGCCAGCAGCTTAAGGGGGCGGCCAGATACGCAGTATTTT.

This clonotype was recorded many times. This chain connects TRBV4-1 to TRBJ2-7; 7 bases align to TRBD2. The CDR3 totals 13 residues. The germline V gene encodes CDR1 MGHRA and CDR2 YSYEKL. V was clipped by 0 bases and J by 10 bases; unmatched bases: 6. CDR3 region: CASSQESGRAQYF. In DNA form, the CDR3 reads TGCGCCAGCAGCCAAGAAAGTGGGAGGGCCCAGTACTTC.

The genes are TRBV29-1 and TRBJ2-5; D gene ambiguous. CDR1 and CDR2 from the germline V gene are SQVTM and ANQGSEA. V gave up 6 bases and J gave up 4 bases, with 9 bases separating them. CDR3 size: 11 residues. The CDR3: CSVAVAETQYF. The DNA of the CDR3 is TGCAGCGTCGCGGTAGCAGAGACCCAGTACTTC.

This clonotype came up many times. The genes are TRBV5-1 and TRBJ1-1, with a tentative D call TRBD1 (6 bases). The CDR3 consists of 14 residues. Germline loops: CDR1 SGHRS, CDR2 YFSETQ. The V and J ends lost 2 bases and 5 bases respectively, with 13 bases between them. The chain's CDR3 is CASSFGTLGTEAFF. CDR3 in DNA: TGCGCCAGCAGCTTTGGGACACTGGGTACTGAAGCTTTCTTT.

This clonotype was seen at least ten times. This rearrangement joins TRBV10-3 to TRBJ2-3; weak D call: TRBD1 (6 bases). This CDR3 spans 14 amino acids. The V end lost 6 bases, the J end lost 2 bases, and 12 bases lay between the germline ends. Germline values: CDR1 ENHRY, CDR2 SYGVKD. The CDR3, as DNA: TGTGCCATCAGCACACAGGGTACCACAGATACGCAGTATTTT. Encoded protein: CAISTQGTTDTQYF.

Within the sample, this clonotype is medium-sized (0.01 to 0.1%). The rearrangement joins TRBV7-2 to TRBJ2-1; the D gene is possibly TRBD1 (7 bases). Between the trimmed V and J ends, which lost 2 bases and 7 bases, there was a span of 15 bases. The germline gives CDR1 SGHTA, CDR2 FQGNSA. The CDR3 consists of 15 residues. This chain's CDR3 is CASSLRMTGRNEQFF. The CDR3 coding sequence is TGTGCCAGCAGCTTAAGAATGACAGGGAGGAATGAGCAGTTCTTC.

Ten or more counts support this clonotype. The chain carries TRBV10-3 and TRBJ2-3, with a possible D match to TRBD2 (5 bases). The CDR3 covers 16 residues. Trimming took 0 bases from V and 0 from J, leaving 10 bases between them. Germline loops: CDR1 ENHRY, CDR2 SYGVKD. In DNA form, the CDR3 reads TGTGCCATCAGTGAGTCGAGCGGAGTTAGCACAGATACGCAGTATTTT. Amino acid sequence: CAISESSGVSTDTQYF.

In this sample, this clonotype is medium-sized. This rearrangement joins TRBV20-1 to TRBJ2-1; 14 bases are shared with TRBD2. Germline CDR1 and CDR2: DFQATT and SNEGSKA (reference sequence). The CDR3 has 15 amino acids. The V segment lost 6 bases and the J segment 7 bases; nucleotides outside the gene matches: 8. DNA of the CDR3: TGCAGTGCAGGGGGGACTAGCGGGAGTTGGAATGAGCAGTTCTTC. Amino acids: CSAGGTSGSWNEQFF.

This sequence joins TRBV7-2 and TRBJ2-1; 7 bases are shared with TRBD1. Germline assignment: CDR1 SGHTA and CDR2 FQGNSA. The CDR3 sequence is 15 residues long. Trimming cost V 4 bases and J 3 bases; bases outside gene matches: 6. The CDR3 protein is CASSSTGVVYNEQFF. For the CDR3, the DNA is TGTGCCAGCAGCTCTACAGGGGTGGTCTACAATGAGCAGTTCTTC.

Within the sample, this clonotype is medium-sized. CDR3 nucleotide sequence: TGTGCCAGCAGCCCTAGGGACCCCGTGAGAGGCTACACCTTC. Residues: CASSPRDPVRGYTF. The chain carries TRBV7-9 and TRBJ1-2; possibly TRBD1 for D (5 bases). The V and J ends lost 5 bases and 8 bases respectively, with 18 bases between them. CDR1 is SEHNR and CDR2 is FQNEAQ in the germline V gene (reference sequence). There are 14 residues in the CDR3.

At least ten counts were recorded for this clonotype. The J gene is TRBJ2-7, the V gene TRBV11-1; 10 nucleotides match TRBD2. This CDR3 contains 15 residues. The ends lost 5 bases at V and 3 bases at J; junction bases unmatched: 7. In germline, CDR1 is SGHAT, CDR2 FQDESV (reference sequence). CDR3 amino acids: CASSPKPSGSYEQYF. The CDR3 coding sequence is TGTGCCAGCAGCCCTAAACCTAGCGGGAGCTACGAGCAGTACTTC. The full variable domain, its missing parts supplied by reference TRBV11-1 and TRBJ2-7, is EAEVAQSPRYKITEKSQAVAFWCDPISGHATLYWYRQILGQGPELLVQFQDESVVDDSQLPKDRFSAERLKGVDSTLKIQPAELGDSAMYLCASSPKPSGSYEQYFGPGTRLTVT.

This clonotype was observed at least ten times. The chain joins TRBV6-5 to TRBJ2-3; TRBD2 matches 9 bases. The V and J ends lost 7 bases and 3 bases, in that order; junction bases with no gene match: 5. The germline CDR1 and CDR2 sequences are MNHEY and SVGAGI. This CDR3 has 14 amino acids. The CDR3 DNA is TGTGCCAGCATGAGAGCGGGAGGAACAGATACGCAGTATTTT. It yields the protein CASMRAGGTDTQYF.

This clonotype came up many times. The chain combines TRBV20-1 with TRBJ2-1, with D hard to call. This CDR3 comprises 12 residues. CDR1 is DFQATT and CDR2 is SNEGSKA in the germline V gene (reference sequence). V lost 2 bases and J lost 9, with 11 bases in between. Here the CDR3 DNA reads TGCAGTGCTAGACTTCCTGGCGGTGAGCAGTTCTTC. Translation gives CSARLPGGEQFF.

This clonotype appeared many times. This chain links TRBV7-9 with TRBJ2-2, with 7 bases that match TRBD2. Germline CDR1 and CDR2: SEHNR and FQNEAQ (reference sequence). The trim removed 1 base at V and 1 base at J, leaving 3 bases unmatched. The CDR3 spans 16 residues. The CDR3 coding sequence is TGTGCCAGCAGCTTAGTGGCTAGCGGGAACACCGGGGAGCTGTTTTTT. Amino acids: CASSLVASGNTGELFF.

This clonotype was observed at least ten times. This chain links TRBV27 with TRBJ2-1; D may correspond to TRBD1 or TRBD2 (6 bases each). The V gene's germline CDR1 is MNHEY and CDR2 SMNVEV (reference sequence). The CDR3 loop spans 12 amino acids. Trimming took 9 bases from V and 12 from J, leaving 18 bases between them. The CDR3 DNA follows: TGTGCCAGTGGTCGAGAGGGGGGAGGGCAGTTCTTC. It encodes CASGREGGGQFF.

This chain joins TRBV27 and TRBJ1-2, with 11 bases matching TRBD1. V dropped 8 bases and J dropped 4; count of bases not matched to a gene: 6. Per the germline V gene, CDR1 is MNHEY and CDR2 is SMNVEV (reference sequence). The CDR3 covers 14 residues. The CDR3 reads CASGGQGAGYGYTF. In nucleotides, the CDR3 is TGTGCCAGCGGAGGACAGGGGGCCGGCTATGGCTACACCTTC.

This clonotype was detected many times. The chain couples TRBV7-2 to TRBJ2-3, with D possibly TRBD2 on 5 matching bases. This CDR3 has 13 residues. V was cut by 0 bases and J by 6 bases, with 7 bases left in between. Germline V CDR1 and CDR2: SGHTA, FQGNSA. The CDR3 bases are TGTGCCAGCAGCTTAGCCCGGAGGGATACGCAGTATTTT. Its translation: CASSLARRDTQYF.

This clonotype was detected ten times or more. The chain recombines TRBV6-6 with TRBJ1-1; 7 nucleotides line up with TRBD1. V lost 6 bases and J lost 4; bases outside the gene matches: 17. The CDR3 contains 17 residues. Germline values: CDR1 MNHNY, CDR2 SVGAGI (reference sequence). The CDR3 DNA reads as TGTGCCAGCAGAGTTCGACGACTACAACGACAGGGCACTGAAGCTTTCTTT. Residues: CASRVRRLQRQGTEAFF.

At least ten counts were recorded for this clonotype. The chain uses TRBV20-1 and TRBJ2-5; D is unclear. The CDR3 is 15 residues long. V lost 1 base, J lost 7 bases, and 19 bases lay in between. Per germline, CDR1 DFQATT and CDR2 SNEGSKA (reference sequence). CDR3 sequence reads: CSARAMTSPQPTQYF. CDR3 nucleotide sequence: TGCAGTGCTAGAGCAATGACGTCGCCCCAGCCGACCCAGTACTTC.